Detailed here is one TCR beta chain. Its cognate antigen has yet to be identified. No base qualities exist here, and no much larger clone lies one base off it. The immunoSEQ Assay, a bias-controlled multiplex PCR, was used to amplify TCRbeta CDR3 regions from genomic DNA. Under the source paper's analysis protocol: Nucleated cell counts per sample were estimated from amplification of reference gene primers within the assay. Sequence reads were collapsed and filtered to measure the absolute abundance of every unique TCRbeta CDR3 rearrangement. For each sample, productive Simpson clonality was calculated as the square root of Simpson's diversity index over productive rearrangements. Here the immuneACCESS table is served through TCRdb, limited to in-frame sequences with V and J called. Missing clones are a known gap in these copies; in checked studies unresolved V genes cover under half, and the rest lacks a known reason. V and J calls and clone size are copied from that table; D and trimming were computed from the DNA. The sample has approximately 170,000 clones on record, 70% to 90% of them singletons. The ten most abundant clones make up roughly 4% of the sample.

The sample is drawn from a study of blood T cell repertoires in COVID-19 (dated by TCRdb to the early 2020s). Describing the broader study: Samples covering the acute and convalescent phases of COVID-19 were provided by collaborators in the United States, Italy and Spain. Deeply sampled blood TCRbeta repertoires from subjects exposed to, actively infected with, or recovered from COVID-19 were included in the dataset. The prospective study material was composed of cDNA or gDNA derived from T cells, B-cell-depleted T cells, or PBMCs. Where HLA class I and class II types were available, the types were taken from metadata supplied by the sample provider, not from assay-based typing. The repertoires were released in a freely available public database intended as a resource for research on the immune response to SARS-CoV-2. The samples were drawn from the first 160 participants of the ongoing ImmuneRACE study and from 1,254 subjects provided by 6 global collaborators. A de-identified subject ID, COVID-19 status, age in years and sex were almost always included in the sample metadata.

The collaborating institutions used their own protocols to collect whole blood in K2EDTA tubes. For TCRbeta analysis, collaborators shipped samples in one of three forms: frozen whole blood, isolated PBMCs, or DNA extracted from either of those sample types. The full study reports these points: How much clinical and demographic metadata was included differed by source and by participant, and the metadata was provided uncurated.

The germline V end is reduced by 5 bases and the J end by 1 base; junction bases left unmatched: 7. Taken from the germline V gene, the CDR1 and CDR2 loops are SQVTM and ANQGSEA. The CDR3 sequence holds 14 residues, the cysteine and phenylalanine included. CDR3 DNA only is kept here, 42 bases in frame from base 1. The V and J segments used are TRBV29-1 and TRBJ1-1; 7 bases in the junction line up with TRBD1. The sequence came from a woman aged 70-85 years with acute or convalescent COVID-19. Sequencing was performed on peripheral blood. The nucleotide sequence is TGCAGCGTTCATCCCGGGACAGCGAACACTGAAGCTTTCTTT. Protein translation: CSVHPGTANTEAFF.